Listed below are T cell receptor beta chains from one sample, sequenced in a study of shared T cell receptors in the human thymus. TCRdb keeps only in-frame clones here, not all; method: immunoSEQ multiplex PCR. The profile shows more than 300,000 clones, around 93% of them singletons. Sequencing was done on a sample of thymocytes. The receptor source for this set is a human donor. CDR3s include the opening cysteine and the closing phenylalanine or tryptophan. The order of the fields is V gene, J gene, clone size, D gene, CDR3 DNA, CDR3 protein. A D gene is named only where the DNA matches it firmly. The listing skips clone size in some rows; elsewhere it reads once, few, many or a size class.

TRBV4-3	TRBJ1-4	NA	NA	TGCGCCAGCAGCCAAGCTTACGTCTTTATTCCCGAGGCTAATGAAAAACTGTTTTTT	CASSQAYVFIPEANEKLFF
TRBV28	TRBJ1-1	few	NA	TGTGCCAGCAGTTATTCCAGGGGCCCCCTTTCCGGCACTGAAGCTTTCTTT	CASSYSRGPLSGTEAFF
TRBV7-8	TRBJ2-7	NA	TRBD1	TGTGCCAGCAGCGCCAACAGGGGATACTCCTACGAGCAGTACTTC	CASSANRGYSYEQYF
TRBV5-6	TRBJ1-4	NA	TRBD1	TGTGCCAGCAGCTACTACAGGGGGCTGCATGAAAAACTGTTTTTT	CASSYYRGLHEKLFF
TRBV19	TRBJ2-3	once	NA	TGTGCCAGTAGTATAGATAATAGTACCCCCCGAAGGGCAGATACGCAGTATTTT	CASSIDNSTPRRADTQYF
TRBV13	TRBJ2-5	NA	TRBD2	TGTGCCAGCAGCCGCCACGGGAGGAAAGAGACCCAGTACTTC	CASSRHGRKETQYF
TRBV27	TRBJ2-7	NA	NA	TGTGCCAGCAGTAAAAGAGGAGACGAGCAGTACTTC	CASSKRGDEQYF
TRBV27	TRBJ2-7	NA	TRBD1	TGTGCCAGCAGTTTATCCGGGACAGGGTTCGACGAGCAGTACTTC	CASSLSGTGFDEQYF
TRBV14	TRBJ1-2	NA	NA	TGTGCCAGCAGCCCCAGTCCCAGGGCGGATGGCTACACCTTC	CASSPSPRADGYTF
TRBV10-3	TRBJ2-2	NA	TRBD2	TGTGCCATCAGTGAGGTCGGCGGGAGCACCGGGGAGCTGTTTTTT	CAISEVGGSTGELFF
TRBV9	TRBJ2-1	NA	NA	TGTGCCAGCAGCGTAGTGGCCGGGGCGGGCTCCTACAATGAGCAGTTCTTC	CASSVVAGAGSYNEQFF
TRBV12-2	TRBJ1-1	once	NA	TGTGCAAGTCGCCCAAGGACAGAGATGAACACTGAAGCTTTCTTT	CASRPRTEMNTEAFF
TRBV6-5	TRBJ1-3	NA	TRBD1	TGTGCCAGCAGTATCGGACAGGGGAACGACACCATATATTTT	CASSIGQGNDTIYF
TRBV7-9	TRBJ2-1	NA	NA	TGTGCCAGCAGCCCCGCCCTTGCCTACGTGGTCTCCTACAATGAGCAGTTCTTC	CASSPALAYVVSYNEQFF
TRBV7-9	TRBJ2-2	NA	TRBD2	TGTGCCAGCAGCCCCCGGACTAGCGGAGTTCGGGAGAGCACCGGGGAGCTGTTTTTT	CASSPRTSGVRESTGELFF
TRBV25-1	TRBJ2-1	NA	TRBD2	TGTGCCAGCAGTGAAAGTAGGGGGACTAGCGGGACCAATGAGCAGTTCTTC	CASSESRGTSGTNEQFF
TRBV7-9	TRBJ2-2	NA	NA	TGTGCCAGCAGCTTAAGGACTGATAACACCGGGGAGCTGTTTTTT	CASSLRTDNTGELFF
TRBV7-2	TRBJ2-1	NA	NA	TGTGCCAGCAGCCCCCGGGCAGGGTCTGAGCAGTTCTTC	CASSPRAGSEQFF
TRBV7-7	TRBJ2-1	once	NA	TGTGCCAGCAGCCCGGGGGCTAGCGGAGCTGCCTACAATGAGCAGTTCTTC	CASSPGASGAAYNEQFF
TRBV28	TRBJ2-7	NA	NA	TGTGCCAGCAGCCGGGGGCTCCGTCCCTACGAGCAGTACTTC	CASSRGLRPYEQYF
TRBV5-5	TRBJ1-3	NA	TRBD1	TGTGCCAGCTCCCGGGCGAGGACAGGGGAAGGAAACACCATATATTTT	CASSRARTGEGNTIYF
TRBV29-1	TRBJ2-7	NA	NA	TGCAGCGTTGTTGACCTCCAAACCTACGAGCAGTACTTC	CSVVDLQTYEQYF
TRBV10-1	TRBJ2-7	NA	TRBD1	TGCGCCAGCACCCGGGACAGCTCCTACGAGCAGTACTTC	CASTRDSSYEQYF
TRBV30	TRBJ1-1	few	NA	TGTGCCTGGAATTTCGGGACGCTCGAAGCTTTCTTT	CAWNFGTLEAFF
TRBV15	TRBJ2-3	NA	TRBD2	TGTGCCACCAGCAGAGATAAAGCGGGGACGCCTAGCACAGATACGCAGTATTTT	CATSRDKAGTPSTDTQYF
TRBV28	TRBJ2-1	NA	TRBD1	TGTGCCAGCAGTTTAGTTTGGACAGGGTCCTACAATGAGCAGTTCTTC	CASSLVWTGSYNEQFF
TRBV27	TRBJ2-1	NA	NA	TGTGCCAGCAGTTTATCAAGAAGGGGTGAGCAGTTCTTC	CASSLSRRGEQFF
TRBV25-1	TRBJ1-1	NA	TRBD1	TGTGCCAGCAGTGACCAAGGGATGGGACAGACGAACACTGAAGCTTTCTTT	CASSDQGMGQTNTEAFF
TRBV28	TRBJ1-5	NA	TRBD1	TGTGCCAGCAGTCTACCACCGACAGGGGAAAATCAGCCCCAGCATTTT	CASSLPPTGENQPQHF
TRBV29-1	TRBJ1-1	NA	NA	TGCAGCGTTGAATGTGCGGGACGCAGAGTGACTGAAGCTTTCTTT	CSVECAGRRVTEAFF
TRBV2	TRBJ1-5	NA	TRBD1	TGTGCCAGCAGTGGACAGGGAAATCGTCTGGGAGTCAATCAGCCCCAGCATTTT	CASSGQGNRLGVNQPQHF
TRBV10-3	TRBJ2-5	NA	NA	TGTGCCATCAGTGAGTCTTTCCCTGGGGAGACCCAGTACTTC	CAISESFPGETQYF
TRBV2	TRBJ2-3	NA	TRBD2	TGTGCCAGCAGTGCGGCGACTAGCGGTAACACAGATACGCAGTATTTT	CASSAATSGNTDTQYF
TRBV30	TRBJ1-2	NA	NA	TGTGCCTGGAGTGTACGGGGGAGGGGCTACACCTTC	CAWSVRGRGYTF
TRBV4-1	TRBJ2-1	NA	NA	TGCGCCAGCAGCCAAGATTCCGCCACACTAGATATAGCGAGCCCCTACAATGAGCAGTTCTTC	CASSQDSATLDIASPYNEQFF
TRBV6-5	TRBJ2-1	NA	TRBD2	TGTGCCACCGGGAGGTCGTGGGGTTACAATGAGCAGTTCTTC	CATGRSWGYNEQFF
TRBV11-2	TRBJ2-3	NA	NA	TGTGCCAGCAGCTTCTTTGTGGGTCAACATAGCACAGATACGCAGTATTTT	CASSFFVGQHSTDTQYF
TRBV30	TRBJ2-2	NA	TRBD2	TGTGCCTGGAGTATTTCGGGCGTTCCGGGAGGGAACACCGGGGAGCTGTTTTTT	CAWSISGVPGGNTGELFF
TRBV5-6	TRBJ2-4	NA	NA	TGTGCCAGCAGCTTGGCGGTGGGTTCGGAAAACATTCAGTACTTC	CASSLAVGSENIQYF
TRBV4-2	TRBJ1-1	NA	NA	TGTGCCAGCAGCCAAACTTCGGGGCGTAGAGGGGAAGCTTTCTTT	CASSQTSGRRGEAFF
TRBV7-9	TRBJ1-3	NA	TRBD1	TGTGCCAGCAGCTTGGTACCGACAGGGGTCGTCTCTGGAAACACCATATATTTT	CASSLVPTGVVSGNTIYF
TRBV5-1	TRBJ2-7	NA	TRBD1	TGCGCCAGCAGCTTGGCCTCTCCGACAGGGGGTTTCGAGCAGTACTTC	CASSLASPTGGFEQYF
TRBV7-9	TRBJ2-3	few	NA	TGTGCCAGCAGCTCTGGGGCAAAAGCGGACAGAACCACAGATACGCAGTATTTT	CASSSGAKADRTTDTQYF
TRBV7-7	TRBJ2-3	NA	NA	TGTGCCAGCAGCTCATCTCGATTCACAGATACGCAGTATTTT	CASSSSRFTDTQYF
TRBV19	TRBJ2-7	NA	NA	TGTGCCAGTAGCCCTCAGGGGGGGACCTACGAGCAGTACTTC	CASSPQGGTYEQYF
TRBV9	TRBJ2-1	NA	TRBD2	TGTGCCAGCAGCGGGACTAGCGGGAGGCCCTTAATTTCTACCTACAATGAGCAGTTCTTC	CASSGTSGRPLISTYNEQFF
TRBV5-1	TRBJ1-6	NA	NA	TGCGCCAGCAGCTTGCGGATTCTCTCCTATAATTCACCCCTCCACTTT	CASSLRILSYNSPLHF
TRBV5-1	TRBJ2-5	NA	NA	TGCGCCAGCAGCCGCCCCCAAGAGACCCAGTACTTC	CASSRPQETQYF
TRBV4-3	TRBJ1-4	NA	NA	TGCGCCAGCAGCCCGCGGACAGCGAACAATGAAAAACTGTTTTTT	CASSPRTANNEKLFF
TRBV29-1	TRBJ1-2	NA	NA	TGCAGCGTTGGGTTTGGCTACACCTTC	CSVGFGYTF
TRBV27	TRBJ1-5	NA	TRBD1	TGTGCCAGCAGTTTATCCCCAGGGGGCGCGGGCAGCAATCAGCCCCAGCATTTT	CASSLSPGGAGSNQPQHF
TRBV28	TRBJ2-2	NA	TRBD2	TGTGCCAGCAGTTTACTGGGACTACACACCGGGGAGCTGTTTTTT	CASSLLGLHTGELFF
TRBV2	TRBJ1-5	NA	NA	TGTGCCAGCAGTGAAGCGCTTGGGGGGGGACAGCCCCAGCATTTT	CASSEALGGGQPQHF
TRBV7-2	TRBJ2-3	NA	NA	TGTGCCAGCAGTTCGAATGCGGAGCGAAGCACAGATACGCAGTATTTT	CASSSNAERSTDTQYF